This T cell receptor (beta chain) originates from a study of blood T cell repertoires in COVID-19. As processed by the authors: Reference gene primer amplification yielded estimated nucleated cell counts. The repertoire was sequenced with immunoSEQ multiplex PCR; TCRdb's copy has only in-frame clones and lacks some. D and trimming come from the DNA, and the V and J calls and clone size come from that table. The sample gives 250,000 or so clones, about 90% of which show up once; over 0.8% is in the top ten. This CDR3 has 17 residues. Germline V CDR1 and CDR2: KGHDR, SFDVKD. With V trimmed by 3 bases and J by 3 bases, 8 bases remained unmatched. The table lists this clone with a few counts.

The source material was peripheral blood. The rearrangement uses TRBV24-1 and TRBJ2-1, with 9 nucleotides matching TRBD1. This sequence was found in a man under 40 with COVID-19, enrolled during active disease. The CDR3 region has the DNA TGTGCCACCAGTGATCCATCCACAGGGGGCGGCTACAATGAGCAGTTCTTC. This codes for CATSDPSTGGGYNEQFF.